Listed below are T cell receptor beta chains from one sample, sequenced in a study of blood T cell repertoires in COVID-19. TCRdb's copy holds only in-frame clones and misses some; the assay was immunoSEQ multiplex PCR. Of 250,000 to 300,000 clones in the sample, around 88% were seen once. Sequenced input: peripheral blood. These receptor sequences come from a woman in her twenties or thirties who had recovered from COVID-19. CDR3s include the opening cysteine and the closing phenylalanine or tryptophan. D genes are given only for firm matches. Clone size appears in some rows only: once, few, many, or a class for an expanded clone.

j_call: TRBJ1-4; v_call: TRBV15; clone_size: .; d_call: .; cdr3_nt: TGTGCCACCAGCAGAGATCTAGGGGATGAAAAACTGTTTTTT; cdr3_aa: CATSRDLGDEKLFF
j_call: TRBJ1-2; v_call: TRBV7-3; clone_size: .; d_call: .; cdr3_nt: TGTGCCAGCAGCTTAGAAGGGACACAGAACTATGGCTACACCTTC; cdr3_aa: CASSLEGTQNYGYTF
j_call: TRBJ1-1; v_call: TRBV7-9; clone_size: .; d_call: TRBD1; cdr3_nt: TGTGCCAGCAGCCGGGGGACAGGGGAGGAGTATACTGAAGCTTTCTTT; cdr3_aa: CASSRGTGEEYTEAFF
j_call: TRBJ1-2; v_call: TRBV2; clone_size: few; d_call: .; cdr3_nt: TGTGCCAGCAGGCCCGGAGACGGTTCCTATGGCTACACCTTC; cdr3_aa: CASRPGDGSYGYTF
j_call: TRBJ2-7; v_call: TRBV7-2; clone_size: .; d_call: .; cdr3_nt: TGTGCCAGCAGCCCCTCAGGGGCGTCCCGAGAGCAGTACTTC; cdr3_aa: CASSPSGASREQYF
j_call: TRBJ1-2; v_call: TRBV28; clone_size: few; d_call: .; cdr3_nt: TGTGCCAGCTCCCCGGGGGGGACTGTCTATGGCTACACCTTC; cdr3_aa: CASSPGGTVYGYTF
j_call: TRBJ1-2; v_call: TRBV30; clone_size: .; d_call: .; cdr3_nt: TGTGCCTGGAGTGAGGGGTATGGCTACACCTTC; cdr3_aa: CAWSEGYGYTF
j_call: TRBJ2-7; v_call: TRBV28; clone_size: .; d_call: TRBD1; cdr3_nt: TGTGCCAGCAGTTTATCGGGACAGGGGTCGGAGCAGTACTTC; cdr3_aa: CASSLSGQGSEQYF
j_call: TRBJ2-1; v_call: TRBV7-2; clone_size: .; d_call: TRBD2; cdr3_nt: TGTGCCAGCAGTCCTAGCGGGGGAGCCTACAATGAGCAGTTCTTC; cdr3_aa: CASSPSGGAYNEQFF
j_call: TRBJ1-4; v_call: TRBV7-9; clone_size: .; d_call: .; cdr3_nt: TGTGCCAGCAGCGCGTTACAGGGAAGAGATGAAAAACTGTTTTTT; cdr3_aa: CASSALQGRDEKLFF
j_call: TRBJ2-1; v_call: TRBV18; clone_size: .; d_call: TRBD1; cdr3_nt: TGTGCCAGCTCGGGGGGACAGGGACCCTACAATGAGCAGTTCTTC; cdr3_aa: CASSGGQGPYNEQFF
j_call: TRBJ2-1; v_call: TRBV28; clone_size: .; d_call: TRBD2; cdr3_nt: TGTGCCAGCAGTTTTCTAGCGGGGGGCCGCGGGTCCAATGAGCAGTTCTTC; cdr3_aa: CASSFLAGGRGSNEQFF
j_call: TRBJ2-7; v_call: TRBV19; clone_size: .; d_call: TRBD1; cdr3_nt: TGTGCCAGTAGTAGCCCCGGACAGGGGAGCTCCTACGAGCAGTACTTC; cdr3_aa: CASSSPGQGSSYEQYF
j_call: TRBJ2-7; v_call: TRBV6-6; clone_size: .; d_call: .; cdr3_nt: TGTGCCAGCAGAAGGGAGGACACCTACGAGCAGTACTTC; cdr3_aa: CASRREDTYEQYF
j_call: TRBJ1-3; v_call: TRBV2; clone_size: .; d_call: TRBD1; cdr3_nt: TGTGCCAGCCGACAGGGGATAGGGACCATATATTTT; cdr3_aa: CASRQGIGTIYF
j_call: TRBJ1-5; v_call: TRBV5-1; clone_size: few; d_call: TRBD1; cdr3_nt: TGCGCCAGCAGCCTAAGCGGACAGGGAAATCAGCCCCAGCATTTT; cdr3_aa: CASSLSGQGNQPQHF
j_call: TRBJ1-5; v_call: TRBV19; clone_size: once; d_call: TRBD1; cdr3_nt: TGTGCCAGTAGTACCCTTAGACCGGGACAGGGAGGACAGCCCCAGCATTTT; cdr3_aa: CASSTLRPGQGGQPQHF
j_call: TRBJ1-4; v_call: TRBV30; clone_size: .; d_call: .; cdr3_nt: TGTGCCTGGAGTGGCGGGGGGGTGGCTAATGAAAAACTGTTTTTT; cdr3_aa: CAWSGGGVANEKLFF
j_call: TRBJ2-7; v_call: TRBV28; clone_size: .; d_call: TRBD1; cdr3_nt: TGTGCCAGCAGTTTTGTGACAGGGTCCTCCTACGAGCAGTACTTC; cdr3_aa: CASSFVTGSSYEQYF
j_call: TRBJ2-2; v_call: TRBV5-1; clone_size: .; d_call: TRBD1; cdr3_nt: TGCGCCAGCGCGACAGGGGATGCCGGGGAGCTGTTTTTT; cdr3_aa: CASATGDAGELFF
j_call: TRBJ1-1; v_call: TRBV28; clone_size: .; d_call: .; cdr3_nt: TGTGCCAGCAGACCCTTTATGGGGGGTGGCACTGAAGCTTTCTTT; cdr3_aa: CASRPFMGGGTEAFF
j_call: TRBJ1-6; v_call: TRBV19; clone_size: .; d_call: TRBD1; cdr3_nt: TGTGCCAGTAGTACAGGCCGGGACAGCGATAATTCACCCCTCCACTTT; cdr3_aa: CASSTGRDSDNSPLHF
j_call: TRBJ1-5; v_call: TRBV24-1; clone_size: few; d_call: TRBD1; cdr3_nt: TGTGCCACCAGTGACTCCGGGACAGTTAGCAATCAGCCCCAGCATTTT; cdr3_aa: CATSDSGTVSNQPQHF
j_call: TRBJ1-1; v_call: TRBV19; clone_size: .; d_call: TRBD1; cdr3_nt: TGTGCCAGTAGCCTCCCCTCGGACAGGGTGAACACTGAAGCTTTCTTT; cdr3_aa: CASSLPSDRVNTEAFF
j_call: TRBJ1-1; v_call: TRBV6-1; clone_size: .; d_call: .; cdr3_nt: TGTGCCAGCAGTGAATGGGGAGGTAGCACTGAAGCTTTCTTT; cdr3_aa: CASSEWGGSTEAFF
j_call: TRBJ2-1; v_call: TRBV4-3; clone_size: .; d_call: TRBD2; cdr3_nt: TGCGCCAGCAGCCAAGGACTAGCTGATGAGCAGTTCTTC; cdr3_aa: CASSQGLADEQFF
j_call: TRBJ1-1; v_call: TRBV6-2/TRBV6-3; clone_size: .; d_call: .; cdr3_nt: TGTGCCAGCAGTTACCCGAGAGGGAGAACTGAAGCTTTCTTT; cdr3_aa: CASSYPRGRTEAFF
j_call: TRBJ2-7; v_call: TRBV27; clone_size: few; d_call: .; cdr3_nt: TGTGCCAGCAGTTATACCAGCGCTGGCGAGCAGTACTTC; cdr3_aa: CASSYTSAGEQYF
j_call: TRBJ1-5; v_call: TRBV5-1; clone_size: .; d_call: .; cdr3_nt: TGCGCCAGCAGTCAAGGGGTAGGCGGTCAGCCCCAGCATTTT; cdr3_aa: CASSQGVGGQPQHF
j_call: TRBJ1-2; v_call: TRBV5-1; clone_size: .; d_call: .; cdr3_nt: TGCGCCAGCAGCTTGGCCGTGCGAGCCAACTATGGCTACACCTTC; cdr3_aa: CASSLAVRANYGYTF
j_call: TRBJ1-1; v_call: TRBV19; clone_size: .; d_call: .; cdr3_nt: TGTGCCAGTAGTATCCGCAGGGACACTGAAGCTTTCTTT; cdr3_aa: CASSIRRDTEAFF
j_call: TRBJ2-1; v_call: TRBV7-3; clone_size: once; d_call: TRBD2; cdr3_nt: TGTGCCAGCAGCTCAGGACTAGCGGGGCCGGGTTACAAGTTCTTC; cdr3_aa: CASSSGLAGPGYKFF
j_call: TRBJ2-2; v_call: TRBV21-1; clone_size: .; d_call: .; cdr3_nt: TGTGCCAGCAGCAACTGGAGGGGCTGGACCGGGGAGCTGTTTTTT; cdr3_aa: CASSNWRGWTGELFF
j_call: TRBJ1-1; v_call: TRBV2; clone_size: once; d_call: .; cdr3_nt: TGTGCCAGCAGTCCAGAAACAAACACTGAAGCTTTCTTT; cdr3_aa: CASSPETNTEAFF
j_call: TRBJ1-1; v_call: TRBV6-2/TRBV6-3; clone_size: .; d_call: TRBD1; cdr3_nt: TGTGCCAGCAGTTCTACAGGGGTGAACACTGAAGCTTTCTTT; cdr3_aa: CASSSTGVNTEAFF
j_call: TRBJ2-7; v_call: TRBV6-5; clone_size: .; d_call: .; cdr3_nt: TGTGCCAGCAGTCCCCAGGGACTTGTCTACGAGCAGTACTTC; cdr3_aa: CASSPQGLVYEQYF
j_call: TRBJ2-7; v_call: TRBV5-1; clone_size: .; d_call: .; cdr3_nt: TGCGCCAGCAGCTTGTTACAGAATACCTACGAGCAGTACTTC; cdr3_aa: CASSLLQNTYEQYF
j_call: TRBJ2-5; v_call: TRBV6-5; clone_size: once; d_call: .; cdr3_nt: TGTGCCAGCATCTTGGGGGCAGAGACCCAGTACTTC; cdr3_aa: CASILGAETQYF
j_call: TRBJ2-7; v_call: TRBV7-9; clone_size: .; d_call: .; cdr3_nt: TGTGCCAGCAGCTTAGTTATAGAACCCTACGAGCAGTACTTC; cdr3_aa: CASSLVIEPYEQYF
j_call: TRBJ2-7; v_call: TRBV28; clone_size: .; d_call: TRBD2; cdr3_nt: TGTGCCAGCAGAACTAGCGGGGAACTAAAGTACTTC; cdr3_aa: CASRTSGELKYF
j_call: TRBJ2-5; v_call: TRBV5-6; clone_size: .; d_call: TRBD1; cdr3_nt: TGTGCCAGCAGCTTGGCCGGACAGGGGTTGCAGACCCAGTACTTC; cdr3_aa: CASSLAGQGLQTQYF
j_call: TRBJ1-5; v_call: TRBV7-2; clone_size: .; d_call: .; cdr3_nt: TGTGCCAGCAGCTTAGGCCGCGGGGGAACCCAGCATTTT; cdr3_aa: CASSLGRGGTQHF
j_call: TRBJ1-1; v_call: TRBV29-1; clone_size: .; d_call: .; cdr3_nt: TGCAGCGTTGAGTTCGGGAACACTGAAGCTTTCTTT; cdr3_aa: CSVEFGNTEAFF
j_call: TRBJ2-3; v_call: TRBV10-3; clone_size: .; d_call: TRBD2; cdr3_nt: TGTGCCATCAGTGAGGTCGGAGGAAAACTAGCGGGGGCCACAGATACGCAGTATTTT; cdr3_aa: CAISEVGGKLAGATDTQYF
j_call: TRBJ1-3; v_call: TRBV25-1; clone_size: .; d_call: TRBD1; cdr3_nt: TGTGCCAGCACTGGACAGGCCCGACACAGCTCTGGAAACACCATATATTTT; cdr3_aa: CASTGQARHSSGNTIYF
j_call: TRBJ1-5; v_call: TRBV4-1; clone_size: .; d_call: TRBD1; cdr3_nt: TGCGCCAGCAGCCAAGGGCCGACAGGGAATCAGCCCCAGCATTTT; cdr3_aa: CASSQGPTGNQPQHF
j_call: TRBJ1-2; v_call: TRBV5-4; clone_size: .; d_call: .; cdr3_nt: TGTGCCAGCAGCCCCTCAACAGGGCCCTACACCTTC; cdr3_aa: CASSPSTGPYTF
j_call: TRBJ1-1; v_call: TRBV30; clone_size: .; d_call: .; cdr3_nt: TGTGCCTGGAGTGTAATCTCGCGGAACACTGAAGCTTTCTTT; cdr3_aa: CAWSVISRNTEAFF